Listed below are T cell receptor beta chains from one sample, sequenced in a study of blood T cell repertoires in COVID-19. Sequencing was performed with immunoSEQ multiplex PCR; in TCRdb, only in-frame clones are kept and a portion is missing. The table includes hundreds of thousands of clones, about 85% detected once. Material: peripheral blood. These receptors were obtained from a woman aged 18-29 years with acute or convalescent COVID-19. The CDR3 runs from the conserved cysteine through the conserved F or W. D genes are given only for firm matches. Some rows mark clone size as missing; the rest say once, few, many or name a class of expanded clone.

V gene	D gene	J gene	clone size	CDR3 length	CDR3 DNA	CDR3 protein
TRBV4-1	-	TRBJ2-5	-	16	TGCGCCAGCAGCCAAGCCCCCGAGGGCCACCAAGAGACCCAGTACTTC	CASSQAPEGHQETQYF
TRBV12-3/TRBV12-4	-	TRBJ1-4	few	11	TGTGCCATCGGTACCGCCGGAAAACTGTTTTTT	CAIGTAGKLFF
TRBV24-1	TRBD1	TRBJ2-5	once	17	TGTGCCACCAGTGCCACGCCCGGGACAGGGACTTTGGAGACCCAGTACTTC	CATSATPGTGTLETQYF
TRBV11-2	TRBD1	TRBJ1-1	-	15	TGTGCCAGCAGCTTAATTTCAGGGGGGAACACTGAAGCTTTCTTT	CASSLISGGNTEAFF
TRBV29-1	-	TRBJ2-2	-	13	TGCAGCGCCGACATAGGGGACACCGGGGAGCTGTTTTTT	CSADIGDTGELFF
TRBV29-1	-	TRBJ2-7	-	12	TGCAGCGTAGGAGCCTCCCTCTACGAGCAGTACTTC	CSVGASLYEQYF
TRBV2	TRBD2	TRBJ2-7	-	14	TGTGCCAGCAGTGTTACTAGCGGGGCCCACGAGCAGTACTTC	CASSVTSGAHEQYF
TRBV19	TRBD1	TRBJ1-5	few	13	TGTGCCAGCAGGGGGCAAGGCAATCAGCCCCAGCATTTT	CASRGQGNQPQHF
TRBV5-8	-	TRBJ2-1	-	16	TGTGCCAGCAGCTGGCGGGGGGACAGCCTCTACAATGAGCAGTTCTTC	CASSWRGDSLYNEQFF
TRBV9	TRBD1	TRBJ2-3	-	18	TGTGCCAGCAGCGTAGCTACGAGGGGGCCGGCTAGCACAGATACGCAGTATTTT	CASSVATRGPASTDTQYF
TRBV5-1	-	TRBJ2-5	-	13	TGCGCCAGCAGCTTCGGTTACCAAGAGACCCAGTACTTC	CASSFGYQETQYF
TRBV6-5	TRBD2	TRBJ2-7	-	15	TGTGCCAGCAGTTACAGGCGGGAGCGTACCTACGAGCAGTACTTC	CASSYRRERTYEQYF
TRBV28	-	TRBJ2-1	-	12	TGTGCCAGCAGTTTACAGGGAACTGAGCAGTTCTTC	CASSLQGTEQFF
TRBV12-3/TRBV12-4	-	TRBJ2-7	-	12	TGTGCCAGCAGTCCCCAGGGTTACGAGCAGTACTTC	CASSPQGYEQYF
TRBV10-1	-	TRBJ2-1	-	13	TGCGCCAGCAGTGTCCGGGACTCACAATTGGGGTTCTTC	CASSVRDSQLGFF
TRBV5-1	TRBD2	TRBJ2-5	-	14	TGCGCCAGCTCTAGCGGGGGTTTTCAAGAGACCCAGTACTTC	CASSSGGFQETQYF
TRBV6-1	TRBD1	TRBJ2-7	few	15	TGTGCCAGCAGTGAACAGGGGGCCCCTCACTACGAGCAGTACTTC	CASSEQGAPHYEQYF
TRBV28	-	TRBJ1-6	-	15	TGTGCCAGCAGTCCTTGGGAAGGGGATAATTCACCCCTCCACTTT	CASSPWEGDNSPLHF
TRBV18	TRBD2	TRBJ2-5	-	16	TGTGCCAGCTCACTAGCCGGACTAGCGGCGAAAGAGACCCAGTACTTC	CASSLAGLAAKETQYF
TRBV2	-	TRBJ1-2	-	15	TGTGCCAGCAGTGCCGACAATTCCGCCGACTATGGCTACACCTTC	CASSADNSADYGYTF
TRBV6-5	TRBD1	TRBJ1-1	-	15	TGTGCCAGCAGTCCCCGGGGACAGGGACCAACTGAAGCTTTCTTT	CASSPRGQGPTEAFF
TRBV7-9	TRBD1	TRBJ1-4	-	15	TGTGCCAGCTCTCTGTGGACAGGAGTTTCAGAAAAACTGTTTTTT	CASSLWTGVSEKLFF
TRBV19	TRBD1	TRBJ1-2	few	14	TGTGCCAGTAGTATGACAGGGAGTACCTATGGCTACACCTTC	CASSMTGSTYGYTF
TRBV19	TRBD1	TRBJ1-3	-	14	TGTGCCAGTAGTATGGACAGGGATGGAAACACCATATATTTT	CASSMDRDGNTIYF
TRBV7-8	TRBD1	TRBJ1-1	-	15	TGTGCCAGCAGCCACCGGACAGGGCCGAACACTGAAGCTTTCTTT	CASSHRTGPNTEAFF
TRBV11-2	-	TRBJ1-2	-	15	TGTGCCAGCAGCGAAGAGTTTACGGGAGACTATGGCTACACCTTC	CASSEEFTGDYGYTF
TRBV2	-	TRBJ1-1	-	14	TGTGCCAGCTCCCTTAGCACACAGAACACTGAAGCTTTCTTT	CASSLSTQNTEAFF
TRBV5-1	-	TRBJ2-7	-	14	TGCGCCAGCAGCTTGGATTGGGGCCCCTACGAGCAGTACTTC	CASSLDWGPYEQYF
TRBV9	-	TRBJ1-5	once	17	TGTGCCAGCAGCGTAGCGGACAGACTCACGGCTAAACAGCCCCAGCATTTT	CASSVADRLTAKQPQHF
TRBV12-5	-	TRBJ1-6	-	14	TGTGCTAGTGGTTTGGACAGTTATAATTCACCCCTCCACTTT	CASGLDSYNSPLHF
TRBV6-5	-	TRBJ1-2	-	13	TGTGCCAGCAGTCCGCCTCAGGGAAATGGCTACACCTTC	CASSPPQGNGYTF
TRBV5-4	-	TRBJ2-3	-	13	TGTGCCAGCAGCCCTCCCGCGGCAGATACGCAGTATTTT	CASSPPAADTQYF
TRBV2	TRBD1	TRBJ2-5	-	12	TGTGCCAGCACACTGGACAGGGAGACCCAGTACTTC	CASTLDRETQYF
TRBV7-3	TRBD2	TRBJ2-1	-	15	TGTGCCAGCAGCTTATCAACGGGAGGAGGGGATGAGCAGTTCTTC	CASSLSTGGGDEQFF
TRBV10-3	-	TRBJ1-1	-	15	TGTGCCATCAGTGTTGAGGGCGCAAGGGAGACTGAAGCTTTCTTT	CAISVEGARETEAFF
TRBV11-2	-	TRBJ2-4	few	14	TGTGCCAGCAGCTCTACAGGTGCCAAAAACATTCAGTACTTC	CASSSTGAKNIQYF
TRBV2	TRBD2	TRBJ2-5	-	16	TGTGCCAGCACCACGACTAGCGGGGGATTGAGAGAGACCCAGTACTTC	CASTTTSGGLRETQYF
TRBV15	-	TRBJ1-4	-	18	TGTGCCACCAGCAGAGATGTTTTCCTCGGAGGGCATAATGAAAAACTGTTTTTT	CATSRDVFLGGHNEKLFF
TRBV6-6	TRBD2	TRBJ2-2	-	18	TGTGCCAGCAGTCGTCCGGGACTAGCGGGGGGTAGCACCGGGGAGCTGTTTTTT	CASSRPGLAGGSTGELFF
TRBV5-1	-	TRBJ1-1	-	15	TGCGCCAGCAGCTTAATAACAGGTGGGAACACTGAAGCTTTCTTT	CASSLITGGNTEAFF
TRBV12-3/TRBV12-4	-	TRBJ1-1	once	12	TGTGCCAGCGGTAGGGGGAACACTGAAGCTTTCTTT	CASGRGNTEAFF
TRBV5-8	-	TRBJ2-2	-	12	TGTGCCAGCAGCTACTTAAGCGGGGAGCTGTTTTTT	CASSYLSGELFF
TRBV10-3	TRBD1	TRBJ1-2	-	16	TGTGCCATCAGGGACCGGGACAGGGGGCGCATGGATGGCTACACCTTC	CAIRDRDRGRMDGYTF
TRBV4-1	TRBD2	TRBJ2-2	-	17	TGCGCCAGCGGAGTGACTAGCGGGGCCAATGCTGCCGGGGAGCTGTTTTTT	CASGVTSGANAAGELFF
TRBV29-1	-	TRBJ1-1	-	12	TGCAGCGTCGACGTCACGGGGACAAAAGCTTTCTTT	CSVDVTGTKAFF
TRBV20-1	-	TRBJ1-6	-	13	TGCAGTGCTAGTCGCGAGAATAATTCACCCCTCCACTTT	CSASRENNSPLHF
TRBV30	-	TRBJ1-4	once	14	TGTGCCTGGAGTGTAAGCTCCCCCAAAGAAAAACTGTTTTTT	CAWSVSSPKEKLFF
TRBV15	-	TRBJ1-3	-	14	TGTGCCACCAGCAGAGAAGGGGGAAGAAACACCATATATTTT	CATSREGGRNTIYF
TRBV19	TRBD2	TRBJ2-3	once	17	TGTGCCAGTAGTTGGGCTAGCGGGAGGGGGGGCACAGATACGCAGTATTTT	CASSWASGRGGTDTQYF
TRBV19	TRBD2	TRBJ2-1	-	16	TGTGCCAGTAGTCCGCTGGGCGGGAGCAGTTACAATGAGCAGTTCTTC	CASSPLGGSSYNEQFF
TRBV9	TRBD2	TRBJ2-5	-	15	TGTGCCAGCAGCGTGTCAGCGGGGGCCCAAGAGACCCAGTACTTC	CASSVSAGAQETQYF
TRBV10-2	-	TRBJ2-7	-	12	TGCGCCAGCTGGGGCCGGCAGGACGAGCAGTACTTC	CASWGRQDEQYF
TRBV6-5	TRBD1	TRBJ1-1	-	15	TGTGCCAGCAGTCGACCGGGACAGGGGAGGGCTGAAGCTTTCTTT	CASSRPGQGRAEAFF
TRBV5-8	-	TRBJ2-7	-	14	TGTGCCAGCAGCCCGACCGACAGGAACAGCGAGCAGTACTTC	CASSPTDRNSEQYF
TRBV2	-	TRBJ2-7	-	11	TGTGCCAGCACCGGGGGATACGAGCAGTACTTC	CASTGGYEQYF
TRBV2	-	TRBJ1-4	-	12	TGTGCCAGCAGTGAAACGGGTGAAAAACTGTTTTTT	CASSETGEKLFF